This TCR beta chain was documented in a study of blood T cell repertoires in COVID-19. Study overall: The United States, Italy and Spain were the sources of the acute and convalescent COVID-19 samples. PBMCs, B-cell-depleted T cells, or T cells provided the cDNA or gDNA that made up the material.

In the authors' workflow: Amplification of reference gene primers provided the estimated nucleated cell counts. Sequencing used immunoSEQ multiplex PCR; TCRdb keeps in-frame clones, though not all of them. V and J calls and clone size are as listed in that table; D and trimming were resolved from the DNA. This sample has about 190,000 clones, with more than 60% found just once. The count of this clone is one. Germline values: CDR1 MDHEN, CDR2 SYDVKM. This CDR3 is built from 16 residues. V was clipped by 10 bases and J by 8 bases, with 29 bases between them. The clonotype was recovered from a man aged 50 to 59 who had recovered from COVID-19. The sample comprised peripheral blood. The V call is TRBV28, the J call TRBJ1-2; D is uncertain. CDR3 sequence: CATRGMTDDIAWGYTF. As DNA, the CDR3 is TGTGCCACCCGGGGAATGACCGACGATATAGCTTGGGGCTACACCTTC.